Shown below are 17 T cell receptor beta chains from a single sample sequenced in a study of T cells in Graves' hyperthyroidism and ophthalmopathy (dated by TCRdb to about 2019). Libraries were made using multiplex PCR. Reads for this sample came from an Illumina HiSeq 2000. Amplification of TCR beta CDR3 regions was carried out from RNA transcripts. The TCR CDR3 was subjected to a first round of RT-PCR using the HTBI primer set and the Qiagen OneStep RT-PCR kit. TCRdb cleaned the public reads at Q25 with fastp, built clones with MiXCR and kept in-frame beta chains. Merged by CDR3 protein, the rows form single entries marked with the most common genes and DNA. The sample data list about 480,000 distinct CDR3 sequences, and around an eighth of these were observed just once. Together, the top ten hold 15% to 20% of the sample. Specimen: blood. Receptor source: a woman aged 18-35 years with Graves' hyperthyroidism.

This clonotype was found many times. CDR3: CASRFTTAGNTEAFF. CDR3 DNA sequence: TGTGCCAGCAGATTTACGACCGCGGGGAACACTGAAGCTTTCTTT. The gene calls are TRBV28 and TRBJ1-1; D unresolved. CDR1 MDHEN and CDR2 SYDVKM come from the germline V gene. V was clipped by 6 bases and J by 1 base, with 15 bases between them. This CDR3 has 15 amino acids.

This clonotype was picked up a small number of times. The chain uses TRBV29-1 and TRBJ2-1, with D possibly matching TRBD2 (6 bases). The germline CDR1 and CDR2 sequences are SQVTM and ANQGSEA. The V end was cut by 3 bases, the J end by 0 bases, with 6 bases between. The CDR3 runs to 13 residues. CDR3 nucleotides: TGCAGCGTTGAGACTAGCTCCTACAATGAGCAGTTCTTC. It specifies CSVETSSYNEQFF.

The chain carries TRBV29-1 and TRBJ2-3, with TRBD2 as a possible D gene (5 bases). The germline V and J ends were trimmed by 4 bases and 0 bases, with 11 bases remaining between them. Germline CDR1 is SQVTM and CDR2 is ANQGSEA. The CDR3 has 14 amino acids. CDR3 sequence reads: CSVGFSASTDTQYF. The CDR3 bases are TGCAGCGTTGGTTTTAGCGCCAGCACAGATACGCAGTATTTT.

The V gene is TRBV6-5, the J gene TRBJ2-1; D is uncertain. The CDR3 covers 14 residues. Trimming removed 7 bases from V and 4 bases from J, with 14 bases in between. Per germline, CDR1 MNHEY and CDR2 SVGAGI. CDR3 loop: CASKKLNPYNEQFF. The CDR3 nucleotides read TGTGCCAGCAAAAAACTAAACCCGTACAATGAGCAGTTCTTC.

This clonotype was seen repeatedly, ten times or more. CDR3 bases: TGCAGTGCGGACCTCGAGGACAGGGCAACCAATCAGCCCCAGCATTTT. Its translation is CSADLEDRATNQPQHF. The chain links TRBV20-1 to TRBJ1-5; 8 positions agree with TRBD1. CDR1 is DFQATT, CDR2 SNEGSKA, per germline (reference sequence). Trimming at V came to 6 bases and at J to 3 bases, leaving 13 bases not matched to a gene. This CDR3 contains 16 residues.

This clonotype was counted a few times. CDR3 loop: CASSVEVRNGELFF. The CDR3, as DNA: TGTGCCAGCAGCGTTGAGGTCAGAAACGGGGAGCTGTTTTTT. This chain uses TRBV9 with TRBJ2-2; D is undetermined. The CDR3 has 14 residues. Germline V gene sequence: CDR1 SGDLS, CDR2 YYNGEE. V shed 2 bases and J shed 7 bases, with 12 bases lying between them.

As to this clonotype: A much larger clone lies a single base off, so this may be a read error. The chain couples TRBV6-2 or TRBV6-3 to TRBJ2-7, with a weak D call TRBD1 (5 bases). CDR1 MNHEY and CDR2 SVGEGT come from the germline V gene. The length of the CDR3 is 14 residues. V lost 5 bases, J lost 5 bases, and 16 bases lay in between. The CDR3 nucleotides read TGTGCCAGCAGTAGCACCCGCCAGGGCGACGAGCAGTACGTC. Encoded protein: CASSSTRQGDEQYV.

This clonotype was picked up many times. The chain uses TRBV2 and TRBJ2-5; 8 positions match TRBD2. V trimming: 1 base; J trimming: 5 bases; junction bases outside the gene matches: 3. From germline, CDR1 is SNHLY and CDR2 FYNNEI. This CDR3 is built from 14 residues. The CDR3: CASSEGRGGETQYF. Here the CDR3 DNA reads TGTGCCAGCAGTGAAGGACGGGGGGGGGAGACCCAGTACTTC.

On this clonotype: With a much larger clone just one base away, this may be a read error. This chain links TRBV29-1 with TRBJ2-1, with D perhaps TRBD2 (6 bases). Germline-derived CDR1 and CDR2 are SQVTM and ANQGSEA. This CDR3 is 12 amino acids long. Written as DNA, the CDR3 is TGCAGCGCCCCGGGACTCTACAATGAGCGGTTCTTC. This gives the protein CSAPGLYNERFF.

The genes are TRBV6-2 or TRBV6-3 and TRBJ1-2; D unresolved. The CDR3 has 14 amino acids. Trimming left V 5 bases short and J 7 bases short, with 17 bases between. Per germline, CDR1 MNHEY and CDR2 SVGEGT. In nucleotides, the CDR3 is TGTGCCAGCAGTATCTGGGGAGGGAGTTCTGGCTACACCTTC. Translated: CASSIWGGSSGYTF.

This clonotype occurred many times. V and J are TRBV24-1 and TRBJ2-5; TRBD1 agrees at 10 bases. Per the germline V gene, CDR1 is KGHDR and CDR2 is SFDVKD. The V and J ends lost 5 bases and 3 bases, in that order; junction bases with no gene match: 5. This CDR3 has 15 residues. Written as DNA, the CDR3 is TGTGCCACCAGTGCGGGGACAGGGGCGAAAGAGACCCAGTACTTC. Its protein product is CATSAGTGAKETQYF.

V gene TRBV20-1 combines with J gene TRBJ2-1; 9 bases fit TRBD2. This CDR3 comprises 16 residues. CDR1 and CDR2 (germline): DFQATT, SNEGSKA (reference sequence). V shed 1 base, J shed 4 bases, and the junction held 8 bases outside the gene matches. CDR3 bases: TGCAGTGCTAGAGCTGGAGGACTAGCGTATTACAATGAGCAGTTCTTC. Protein: CSARAGGLAYYNEQFF.

This clonotype was observed a single time. The gene calls are TRBV7-9 and TRBJ2-1; 13 bases map to TRBD2. Germline trimming cut 5 bases from V and 12 bases from J; bases unmatched to any gene: 7. In germline, CDR1 is SEHNR, CDR2 FQNEAQ (reference sequence). This CDR3 region has 14 residues. CDR3 DNA sequence: TGTGCCAGCAGCGCGGGACTAGCGGGATCGTCGCAGTTCTTC. Translating gives CASSAGLAGSSQFF. Full variable domain (outside the CDR3, taken from reference TRBV7-9 and TRBJ2-1): DTGVSQNPRHKITKRGQNVTFRCDPISEHNRLYWYRQTLGQGPEFLTYFQNEAQLEKSRLLSDRFSAERPKGSFSTLEIQRTEQGDSAMYLCASSAGLAGSSQFFGPGTRLTVL.

The V call is TRBV5-1, the J call TRBJ2-7, with TRBD2 matching 12 bases. V lost 0 bases to trimming and J lost 4 bases; unmatched junction nucleotides: 11. Germline CDR1 is SGHRS and CDR2 is YFSETQ. The CDR3 is 18 amino acids. The CDR3 DNA sequence: TGCGCCAGCAGCTTGGGCCAGACAAGACTAGCGGGAGTGTACGAGCAGTACTTC. Translating it yields CASSLGQTRLAGVYEQYF.

V is TRBV2 and J is TRBJ2-3; a weak D match, TRBD2 (6 bases). The germline gives CDR1 SNHLY, CDR2 FYNNEI. This CDR3 region has 16 residues. CDR3: CARSRRRGKDTDTQYF. Written as DNA, the CDR3 is TGTGCGAGGAGCCGCCGTCGCGGGAAAGACACAGATACGCAGTATTTT.

The chain is built from TRBV20-1 and TRBJ2-3; 7 nucleotides line up with TRBD2. Germline CDR1 and CDR2: DFQATT and SNEGSKA (reference sequence). V dropped 1 base and J dropped 3; count of bases not matched to a gene: 7. This CDR3 comprises 15 residues. The CDR3 DNA sequence: TGCAGTGCTAGAGGCGCGGGAGCTGGGACAGATACGCAGTATTTT. Encoded protein: CSARGAGAGTDTQYF.

J is TRBJ2-7 and V is TRBV27, with 7 positions matching TRBD1. V lost 4 bases and J lost 2; bases outside the gene matches: 5. This CDR3 is 14 amino acids long. Germline assignment: CDR1 MNHEY and CDR2 SMNVEV (reference sequence). This CDR3 is CASSSDRAPYEQYF. The CDR3, as DNA: TGTGCCAGCAGTTCCGACAGGGCGCCCTACGAGCAGTACTTC.